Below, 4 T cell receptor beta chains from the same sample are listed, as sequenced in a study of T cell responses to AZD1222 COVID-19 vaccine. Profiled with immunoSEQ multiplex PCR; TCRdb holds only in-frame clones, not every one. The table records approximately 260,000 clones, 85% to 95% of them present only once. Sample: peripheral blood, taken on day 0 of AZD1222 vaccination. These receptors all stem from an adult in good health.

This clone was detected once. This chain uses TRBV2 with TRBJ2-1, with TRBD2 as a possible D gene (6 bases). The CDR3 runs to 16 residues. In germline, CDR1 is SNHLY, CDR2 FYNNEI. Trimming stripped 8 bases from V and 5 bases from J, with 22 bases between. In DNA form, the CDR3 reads TGTGCCAGCGCCAAGAGGAGGGACGGTCCTGACAATGAGCAGTTCTTC. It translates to CASAKRRDGPDNEQFF.

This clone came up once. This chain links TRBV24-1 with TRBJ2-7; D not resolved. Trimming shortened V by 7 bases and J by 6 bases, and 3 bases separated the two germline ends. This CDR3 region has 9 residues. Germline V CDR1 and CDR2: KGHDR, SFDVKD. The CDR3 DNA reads TGTGCCACCAGGGGCGAGCAGTACTTC. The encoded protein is CATRGEQYF.

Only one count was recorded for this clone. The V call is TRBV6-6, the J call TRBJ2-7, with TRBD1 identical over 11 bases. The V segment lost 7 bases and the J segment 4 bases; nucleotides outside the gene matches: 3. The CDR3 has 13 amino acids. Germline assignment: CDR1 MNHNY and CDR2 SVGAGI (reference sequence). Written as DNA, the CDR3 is TGTGCCAGCACCGGGACAGGGGGGTACGAGCAGTACTTC. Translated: CASTGTGGYEQYF.

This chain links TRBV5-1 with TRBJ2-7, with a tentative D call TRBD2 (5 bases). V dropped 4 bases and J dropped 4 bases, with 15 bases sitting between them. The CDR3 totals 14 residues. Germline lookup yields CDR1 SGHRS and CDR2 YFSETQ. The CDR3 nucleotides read TGCGCCAGCAGCGCTGGAGGCGCATTTTACGAGCAGTACTTC. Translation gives CASSAGGAFYEQYF.